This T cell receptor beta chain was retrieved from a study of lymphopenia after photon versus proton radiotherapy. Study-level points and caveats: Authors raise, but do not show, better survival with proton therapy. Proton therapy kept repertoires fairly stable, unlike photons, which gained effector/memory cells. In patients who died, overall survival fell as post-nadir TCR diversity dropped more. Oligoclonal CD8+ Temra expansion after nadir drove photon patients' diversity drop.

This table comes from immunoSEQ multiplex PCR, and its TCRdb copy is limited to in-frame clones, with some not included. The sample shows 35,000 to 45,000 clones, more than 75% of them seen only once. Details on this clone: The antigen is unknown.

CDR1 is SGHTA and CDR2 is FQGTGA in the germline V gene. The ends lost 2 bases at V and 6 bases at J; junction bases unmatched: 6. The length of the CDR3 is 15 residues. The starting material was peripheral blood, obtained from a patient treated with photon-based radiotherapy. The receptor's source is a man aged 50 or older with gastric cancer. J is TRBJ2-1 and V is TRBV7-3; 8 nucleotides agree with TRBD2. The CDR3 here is CASSLGSAGGNEQFF. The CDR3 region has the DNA TGTGCCAGCAGCTTAGGATCGGCGGGAGGCAATGAGCAGTTCTTC.